A single sample gave rise to the 2 T cell receptor beta chains below, sequenced in a study of blood T cell repertoires in COVID-19. The method was immunoSEQ multiplex PCR; TCRdb's version includes in-frame clones alone and lacks a portion of them. The data hold 400,000 to 450,000 clones, with 70% to 90% observed a single time. The sample taken for sequencing was peripheral blood. All receptors derive from a woman aged 50 to 60 with COVID-19, enrolled during active disease.

This CDR3 is CASSQRQDGYTF. DNA of the CDR3: TGTGCCAGCAGCCAAAGACAGGATGGCTACACCTTC. This chain connects TRBV3-1 (or the pseudogene TRBV3-2) to TRBJ1-2; tentative D call: TRBD1 (6 bases). V was pared by 2 bases and J by 6 bases, with 7 bases between. The CDR3 runs to 12 residues. CDR1 is LGHDT, CDR2 YNNKEL, per germline (reference sequence).

The chain is built from TRBV27 and TRBJ1-4, with 10 positions matching TRBD1. Trimming at V came to 5 bases and at J to 2 bases, leaving 2 bases not matched to a gene. CDR3 length: 15 residues. Germline V CDR1 and CDR2: MNHEY, SMNVEV (reference sequence). The CDR3 reads CASSDRGHTNEKLFF. CDR3 DNA: TGTGCCAGCAGTGACAGGGGGCACACTAATGAAAAACTGTTTTTT.